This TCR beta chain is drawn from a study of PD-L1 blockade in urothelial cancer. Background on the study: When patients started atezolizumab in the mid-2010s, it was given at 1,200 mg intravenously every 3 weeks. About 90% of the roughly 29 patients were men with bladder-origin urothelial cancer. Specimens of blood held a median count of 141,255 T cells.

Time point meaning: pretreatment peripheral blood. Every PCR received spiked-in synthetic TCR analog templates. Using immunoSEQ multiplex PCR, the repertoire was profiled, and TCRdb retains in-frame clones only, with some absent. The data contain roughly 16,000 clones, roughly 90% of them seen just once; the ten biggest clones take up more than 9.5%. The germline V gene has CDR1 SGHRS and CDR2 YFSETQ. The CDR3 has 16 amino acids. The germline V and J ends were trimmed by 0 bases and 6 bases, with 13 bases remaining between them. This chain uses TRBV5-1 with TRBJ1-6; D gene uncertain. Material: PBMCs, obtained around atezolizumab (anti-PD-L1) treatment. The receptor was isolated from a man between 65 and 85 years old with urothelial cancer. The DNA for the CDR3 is TGCGCCAGCAGCTTGGGGGCAGCAAATTTTAATTCACCCCTCCACTTT. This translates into CASSLGAANFNSPLHF. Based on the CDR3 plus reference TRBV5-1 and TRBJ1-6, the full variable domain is KAGVTQTPRYLIKTRGQQVTLSCSPISGHRSVSWYQQTPGQGLQFLFEYFSETQRNKGNFPGRFSGRQFSNSRSEMNVSTLELGDSALYLCASSLGAANFNSPLHFGNGTRLTVT.